The rows below give T cell receptor beta chains drawn from one sample of a study of blood T cell repertoires in COVID-19. Profiled with immunoSEQ multiplex PCR; TCRdb holds only in-frame clones, not every one. In the table there are approximately 250,000 clones, approximately 89% of which are singletons. Sequencing was carried out using peripheral blood. The receptor source for this set is a woman aged 55 to 70 who had recovered from COVID-19. The CDR3 runs from the conserved cysteine through the conserved F or W. Each record gives: V gene, clone size, D gene, J gene, CDR3 DNA, CDR3 protein. D genes are given only for firm matches. Not all rows give a size; the values are once, few, many and, for expanded clones, a class.

TRBV5-6,-,-,TRBJ2-5,TGTGCCAGCAGCTTGGGGCAGGCACTAGGGACCCAGTACTTC,CASSLGQALGTQYF
TRBV2,-,-,TRBJ2-7,TGTGCCAGCAGTGAAGGCAGACTTAATTTCTACGAGCAGTACTTC,CASSEGRLNFYEQYF
TRBV11-2,few,TRBD2,TRBJ2-3,TGTGCCAGCAGCATAAGACTAGCGGGCTTCACAGATACGCAGTATTTT,CASSIRLAGFTDTQYF
TRBV5-1,once,TRBD2,TRBJ2-5,TGCGCCAGCAGCTTGGTTTCAGGGACTAGCGGGCAAGAGACCCAGTACTTC,CASSLVSGTSGQETQYF
TRBV7-9,many,-,TRBJ1-5,TGTGCCAGCAGCTTCACAGGGCCCGGGAATCAGCCCCAGCATTTT,CASSFTGPGNQPQHF
TRBV2,-,-,TRBJ1-1,TGTGCCAGCAGCAGGAACGGGGGGGCTGAAGCTTTCTTT,CASSRNGGAEAFF
TRBV19,-,-,TRBJ1-2,TGTGCCAGTACCCTTGGTAGGGGGGGAGGTATTAAAGGCTACACCTTC,CASTLGRGGGIKGYTF
TRBV13,-,TRBD2,TRBJ2-1,TGTGCCAGCAGCCGAGGGACTAGCTTTTACAATGAGCAGTTCTTC,CASSRGTSFYNEQFF
TRBV29-1,once,-,TRBJ2-7,TGCAGCGTTGAAGTCAGCTACGAGCAGTACTTC,CSVEVSYEQYF
TRBV21-1,-,-,TRBJ2-1,TGTGCCAGCAGCAAATACCGGGACAGGTCAAACAATGAGCAGTTCTTC,CASSKYRDRSNNEQFF
TRBV5-1,-,TRBD1,TRBJ1-2,TGCGCCAGCAGCTTGGATACTACAGGGGGCCGGTATGGCTACACCTTC,CASSLDTTGGRYGYTF
TRBV6-6,few,-,TRBJ2-2,TGTGCCAGCTCAGGGGCGAACACCGGGGAGCTGTTTTTT,CASSGANTGELFF
TRBV28,-,TRBD1,TRBJ2-3,TGTGCCAGCAGCCGGACAGGGGATACGCAGTATTTT,CASSRTGDTQYF
TRBV28,-,-,TRBJ1-2,TGTGCCATCCCGGGACACTCTAACTATGGCTACACCTTC,CAIPGHSNYGYTF
TRBV2,-,TRBD2,TRBJ2-5,TGTGCCAGCAGTGGGAGACTAGCGGGGGCAGGGGAGACCCAGTACTTC,CASSGRLAGAGETQYF
TRBV5-1,-,-,TRBJ2-3,TGCGCCAGCAGGGAATCCACCGGGACACGTCAATGGAAGGCGGATACGCAGTATTTT,CASRESTGTRQWKADTQYF
TRBV4-3,-,TRBD2,TRBJ2-7,TGCGCCAGCAGCCAAGATCTGGGACTAGCGGCGACATACGAGCAGTACTTC,CASSQDLGLAATYEQYF
TRBV28,-,-,TRBJ2-1,TGTGCCAGCAGGCGGGACCAATACAATGAGCAGTTCTTC,CASRRDQYNEQFF
TRBV19,-,-,TRBJ2-7,TGTGCCAGTAGTAACAGAGACCTTACCTACGAGCAGTACTTC,CASSNRDLTYEQYF
TRBV12-3/TRBV12-4,-,-,TRBJ1-1,TGTGCCAGCAGTCGAAGCATGAACACTGAAGCTTTCTTT,CASSRSMNTEAFF
TRBV27,-,-,TRBJ2-3,TGTGCCAGCAGTTTCAGGGGAACAGATACGCAGTATTTT,CASSFRGTDTQYF
TRBV7-2,once,TRBD1,TRBJ1-2,TGTGCCAGCAGCTTAGTGTCCGCCGGGACAGCCTCAAACTATGGCTACACCTTC,CASSLVSAGTASNYGYTF
TRBV6-5,-,TRBD1,TRBJ1-5,TGTGCCAGCGGCCGGGACAGGGTACAGCCCCAGCATTTT,CASGRDRVQPQHF
TRBV7-2,-,-,TRBJ1-1,TGTGCCAGCAGCTTGGAGACAGTCCGATACCTAACGAACACTGAAGCTTTCTTT,CASSLETVRYLTNTEAFF
TRBV19,once,-,TRBJ2-7,TGTGCCAGTAAAGCCCAGGGTCCCTACGAGCAGTACTTC,CASKAQGPYEQYF
TRBV5-1,once,TRBD1,TRBJ1-3,TGCGCCAGCAGCACAGGGGGCCATGCTGGAAACACCATATATTTT,CASSTGGHAGNTIYF
TRBV28,-,-,TRBJ1-1,TGTGCCAGCAGTTTCTTATGGGGGGAAAACACTGAAGCTTTCTTT,CASSFLWGENTEAFF
TRBV7-9,-,-,TRBJ1-5,TGTGCCAGCAGCTTAAATAGCCAGCCCCAGCATTTT,CASSLNSQPQHF
TRBV6-5,-,-,TRBJ2-7,TGTGCCAGCCGACAGTTCGATAGTATCTACGAGCAGTACTTC,CASRQFDSIYEQYF
TRBV4-2,-,TRBD2,TRBJ2-3,TGTGCCAGCAGCCAAGTAACTAGCGGGGGAGCTCAAGATACGCAGTATTTT,CASSQVTSGGAQDTQYF
TRBV29-1,-,-,TRBJ1-5,TGCAGCGTTAGGCCGGGGGGTGAACAGCCCCAGCATTTT,CSVRPGGEQPQHF
TRBV24-1,-,-,TRBJ1-1,TGTGCCACCAGTGATCGGCGGGCCGGGAACACTGAAGCTTTCTTT,CATSDRRAGNTEAFF
TRBV6-6,-,-,TRBJ2-7,TGTGCCACCCGCCTTGAGTTAACCTCCTACGAGCAGTACTTC,CATRLELTSYEQYF
TRBV11-2,-,TRBD1,TRBJ1-2,TGTGCCAGCAGCTTAGATACCCCAGGGGGCCTCTCCTATGGCTACACCTTC,CASSLDTPGGLSYGYTF
TRBV27,-,TRBD2,TRBJ2-1,TGTGCCAGCAGTACTTCTAGCGGGGGGGCATACAATGAGCAGTTCTTC,CASSTSSGGAYNEQFF
TRBV4-1,-,-,TRBJ1-2,TGCGCCAGCAGCCAAGATCTCTTAGCAGGCTACACCTTC,CASSQDLLAGYTF
TRBV12-3/TRBV12-4,-,-,TRBJ1-2,TGTGCCAGCAGCCTCTCCCCCGACTATGGCTACACCTTC,CASSLSPDYGYTF
TRBV18,-,TRBD1,TRBJ1-3,TGTGCCAGCTCACTAACCGGGACAGTCTCTGGAAACACCATATATTTT,CASSLTGTVSGNTIYF
TRBV6-5,-,-,TRBJ2-7,TGTGCCAGCACAGTCAGGACAGTTACCTACGAGCAGTACTTC,CASTVRTVTYEQYF
TRBV5-1,-,-,TRBJ2-1,TGCGCCAGCAGCTTGGGACTAGGCCCCTACAATGAGCAGTTCTTC,CASSLGLGPYNEQFF
TRBV9,-,-,TRBJ2-7,TGTGCCAGCAGCGTGGGGGCGTCTAGCTCCTACGAGCAGTACTTC,CASSVGASSSYEQYF
TRBV27,few,-,TRBJ1-2,TGTGCCAGCAGTTTAAAGCAGACTTATAACTATGGCTACACCTTC,CASSLKQTYNYGYTF
TRBV24-1,-,-,TRBJ2-1,TGTGCCACCAGTGATTTAGTAGATAGTCTAGGGCAGTTCTTC,CATSDLVDSLGQFF
TRBV12-3/TRBV12-4,once,-,TRBJ2-2,TGTGCCAGCCCCCAGGGGGGGGAGCTGTTTTTT,CASPQGGELFF
TRBV19,-,-,TRBJ1-6,TGTGCCAGTACCCACGGGGGGACTTCACCCCTCCACTTT,CASTHGGTSPLHF
TRBV18,-,-,TRBJ1-2,TGTGCCAGCTCACTCACCTTGACAGTAAACTATGGCTACACCTTC,CASSLTLTVNYGYTF
TRBV3-1/TRBV3-2,-,-,TRBJ2-5,TGTGCCAGCAGCCAAGGTTCAGGGGCCCAAGAGACCCAGTACTTC,CASSQGSGAQETQYF
TRBV29-1,-,TRBD1,TRBJ2-1,TGCAGCGTCTACAGGGGGAGGAATGAGCAGTTCTTC,CSVYRGRNEQFF
TRBV11-2,-,-,TRBJ1-3,TGTGCCAGCAGCCCCAATAGGGGGGGAAGCTCTGGAAACACCATATATTTT,CASSPNRGGSSGNTIYF
TRBV10-3,-,TRBD1,TRBJ1-6,TGTGCCATCAGTGAGGAAGCAGGGGGTAATTCACCCCTCCACTTT,CAISEEAGGNSPLHF
TRBV6-2/TRBV6-3,few,-,TRBJ2-7,TGTGCCAGCAGCGCCGGGACAACAAGCTACGAGCAGTACTTC,CASSAGTTSYEQYF
TRBV7-9,-,-,TRBJ2-7,TGTGCCAGCAGCTTCGAGTCGAGAGAGCAGTACTTC,CASSFESREQYF
TRBV4-2,few,-,TRBJ2-3,TGTGCCAGCAGCCAAGAGGCTAGCACAGATACGCAGTATTTT,CASSQEASTDTQYF
TRBV6-6,-,-,TRBJ2-7,TGTGCCAGCAGCTCTACAGGGTACCGCGAGCAGTACTTC,CASSSTGYREQYF
TRBV9,-,-,TRBJ2-1,TGTGCCAGCAGCGTCCGGGACATACCATACAATGAGCAGTTCTTC,CASSVRDIPYNEQFF